This TCR beta chain was sequenced in a study of CD8 T cells in ankylosing spondylitis. General study results and limits: A TCR beta motif made of about eight highly homologous variants seemed typical of ankylosing spondylitis blood. Disease-linked clones bore a CD8+ phenotype, appearing relatively rarely in peripheral blood.

For this clonotype: Antigen: not known.

The V gene end was trimmed by 1 base and the J gene end by 2 bases; junction bases not matched to a gene: 3. The length of the CDR3 is 15 residues. In germline, CDR1 is SGDLS, CDR2 YYNGEE. Quantitative molecular-barcoded 5'-RACE generated the TCR beta libraries. One entry per CDR3 protein, called by TCRdb with MiXCR from the 5' RACE reads. The sample holds roughly 700,000 distinct CDR3 sequences; around 20% are singletons and the top ten take under 20%. The rearrangement uses TRBV9 and TRBJ2-7; 10 nucleotides agree with TRBD2. The TCR originated in a male donor with ankylosing spondylitis. The specimen was blood, either unsorted or a sorted T cell fraction (not recorded which). CDR3 bases: TGTGCCAGCAGCGTAAATAGCGGGGGGACCTACGAGCAGTACTTC. It specifies CASSVNSGGTYEQYF. Drawing the rest from reference TRBV9 and TRBJ2-7, the complete variable domain is DSGVTQTPKHLITATGQRVTLRCSPRSGDLSVYWYQQSLDQGLQFLIQYYNGEERAKGNILERFSAQQFPDLHSELNLSSLELGDSALYFCASSVNSGGTYEQYFGPGTRLTVT.